This is a list of T cell receptor beta chains from one sample in a study of blood T cell repertoires in COVID-19. The repertoire was sequenced with immunoSEQ multiplex PCR; TCRdb's copy has only in-frame clones and lacks some. Found here are roughly 90,000 clones, about nine tenths of them singletons; the top ten hold under 1.2%. Material for sequencing was peripheral blood. These receptors were taken from a human donor in a cohort sampled during active COVID-19. The CDR3 runs from the conserved cysteine through the conserved F or W. Fields, in order: clone size, D gene, V gene, J gene, CDR3 protein, CDR3 DNA. The D gene is left open where the match is weak. The size field is filled for only some rows; it gives once, few, many or a size class.

.	TRBD1	TRBV27	TRBJ2-4	CASSSQTPGQGIGIQYF	TGTGCCAGCAGTTCCCAAACCCCGGGACAGGGGATAGGCATTCAGTACTTC
.	TRBD1	TRBV5-6	TRBJ1-2	CASSLGQAAHQGYTF	TGTGCCAGCAGCCTAGGACAGGCGGCACACCAGGGCTACACCTTC
.	.	TRBV13	TRBJ2-1	CASSHQGGQGALNEQFF	TGTGCCAGCAGCCATCAGGGGGGGCAGGGGGCGCTGAATGAGCAGTTCTTC
once	.	TRBV6-6	TRBJ1-1	CASTSEQGGTEAFF	TGTGCCAGCACCTCGGAGCAGGGAGGCACTGAAGCTTTCTTT
.	.	TRBV3-1/TRBV3-2	TRBJ2-3	CASSPRGPSTDTQYF	TGTGCCAGCAGTCCGCGGGGCCCGAGCACAGATACGCAGTATTTT
.	TRBD1	TRBV25-1	TRBJ2-3	CASSTDREIDTQYF	TGTGCCAGCAGCACCGACAGGGAGATAGATACGCAGTATTTT
.	TRBD2	TRBV2	TRBJ2-2	CASRGGSSNTGELFF	TGTGCCAGCAGGGGGGGGTCTTCGAACACCGGGGAGCTGTTTTTT
.	.	TRBV15	TRBJ2-3	CATSRTQGRTDTQYF	TGTGCCACCAGCAGAACCCAGGGGCGCACAGATACGCAGTATTTT
.	TRBD2	TRBV7-2	TRBJ2-2	CASSLGGRLTGELFF	TGTGCCAGCAGCTTAGGCGGGAGGCTCACCGGGGAGCTGTTTTTT
.	.	TRBV6-2/TRBV6-3	TRBJ1-1	CASSRTRNTEAFF	TGTGCCAGCAGCAGGACACGGAACACTGAAGCTTTCTTT
.	TRBD1	TRBV19	TRBJ1-4	CASSDRGRDEKLFF	TGTGCCAGTAGTGACAGGGGGCGCGATGAAAAACTGTTTTTT
.	TRBD2	TRBV19	TRBJ2-4	CASSIELAVKAKNIQYF	TGTGCCAGTAGTATAGAACTAGCGGTCAAAGCCAAAAACATTCAGTACTTC
.	.	TRBV4-2	TRBJ2-1	CASSQAQGAGGGNNEQFF	TGTGCCAGCAGCCAGGCTCAGGGGGCGGGAGGGGGAAACAATGAGCAGTTCTTC
.	.	TRBV28	TRBJ2-7	CATHLTGSGAYEQYF	TGTGCCACCCACTTAACGGGGAGTGGCGCCTACGAGCAGTACTTC
.	.	TRBV7-2	TRBJ2-3	CASSSDRYSGSTDTQYF	TGTGCCAGCAGCTCAGACCGCTACAGCGGAAGCACAGATACGCAGTATTTT
.	TRBD1	TRBV7-9	TRBJ1-3	CASSPRTGERAGNTIYF	TGTGCCAGCAGCCCAAGGACAGGGGAGAGGGCTGGAAACACCATATATTTT
.	.	TRBV19	TRBJ1-2	CASLPTGSYGYTF	TGTGCCAGCCTCCCGACAGGTAGCTATGGCTACACCTTC
.	TRBD2	TRBV7-8	TRBJ2-3	CASTLRAGGKFVDTQYF	TGTGCCAGCACCCTCCGAGCGGGAGGCAAATTTGTGGATACGCAGTATTTT
.	.	TRBV7-3	TRBJ2-1	CASSPALGKTYNEQFF	TGTGCCAGCAGCCCCGCACTCGGGAAGACCTACAATGAGCAGTTCTTC
once	TRBD2	TRBV5-1	TRBJ2-5	CASSIGTSDNQETQYF	TGCGCCAGCAGCATAGGGACTAGCGACAACCAAGAGACCCAGTACTTC
few	.	TRBV18	TRBJ2-7	CASSRGAQTYEQYF	TGTGCCAGCTCCCGCGGGGCGCAGACCTACGAGCAGTACTTC
.	TRBD2	TRBV5-1	TRBJ2-1	CASRGVGTSGNEQFF	TGCGCCAGCCGGGGAGTCGGGACTAGCGGGAATGAGCAGTTCTTC
.	TRBD2	TRBV18	TRBJ2-1	CASSPPGLAHSPYNEQFF	TGTGCCAGCTCACCGCCGGGACTAGCGCATTCCCCCTACAATGAGCAGTTCTTC
.	.	TRBV6-4	TRBJ2-1	CASSPRGRGENEQFF	TGTGCCAGCAGCCCTAGGGGGAGGGGAGAAAATGAGCAGTTCTTC